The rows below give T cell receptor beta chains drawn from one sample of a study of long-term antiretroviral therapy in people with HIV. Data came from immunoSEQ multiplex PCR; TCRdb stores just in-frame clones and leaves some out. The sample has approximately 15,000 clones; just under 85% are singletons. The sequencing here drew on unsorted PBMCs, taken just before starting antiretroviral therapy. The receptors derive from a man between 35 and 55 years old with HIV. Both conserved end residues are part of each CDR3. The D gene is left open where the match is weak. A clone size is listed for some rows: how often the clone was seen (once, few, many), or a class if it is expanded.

CASSQGLSNQPQHF	TGCGCCAGCAGCCAGGGACTTAGCAATCAGCCCCAGCATTTT	.	TRBJ1-5	TRBV4-1	.
CASSQSRFLGNTIYF	TGTGCCAGCAGCCAATCCAGGTTCTTAGGAAACACCATATATTTT	.	TRBJ1-3	TRBV14	.
CASSLEPLLTGINEQFF	TGTGCCAGCAGCTTAGAGCCCCTGTTGACAGGGATCAATGAGCAGTTCTTC	.	TRBJ2-1	TRBV7-9	TRBD1
CAISADPNYGYTF	TGTGCCATCAGTGCAGACCCGAACTATGGCTACACCTTC	few	TRBJ1-2	TRBV10-3	.
CASSPSSTGITEAFF	TGTGCCAGTAGTCCTAGCTCGACAGGGATCACTGAAGCTTTCTTT	.	TRBJ1-1	TRBV19	TRBD1
CASSRTPSSYNEQFF	TGTGCTAGTAGCAGGACCCCCAGCTCCTACAATGAGCAGTTCTTC	.	TRBJ2-1	TRBV12-5	.
CASSVAAATDTQYF	TGTGCCAGCAGCGTAGCGGCAGCCACAGATACGCAGTATTTT	.	TRBJ2-3	TRBV9	.
CASTPRGQHTF	TGTGCCAGTACACCCCGGGGGCAGCACACCTTC	.	TRBJ1-2	TRBV7-3	.
CASGGLPLDEQFF	TGTGCCAGTGGGGGGCTACCCTTGGATGAGCAGTTCTTC	few	TRBJ2-1	TRBV19	.
CASSQGPGGVETQYF	TGCGCCAGCAGCCAAGGTCCAGGGGGCGTGGAGACCCAGTACTTC	.	TRBJ2-5	TRBV4-1	TRBD1
CASSEYGGGRTDTQYF	TGTGCCAGCAGTGAATATGGCGGGGGACGCACAGATACGCAGTATTTT	.	TRBJ2-3	TRBV6-1	TRBD2
CASSYSIVEGETQYF	TGTGCCAGCAGTTACTCGATAGTTGAGGGAGAGACCCAGTACTTC	.	TRBJ2-5	TRBV6-5	.
CASSARQASTNEKLFF	TGTGCCAGCAGTGCTAGACAGGCCTCAACTAATGAAAAACTGTTTTTT	.	TRBJ1-4	TRBV6-1	.
CASSSPSGRSLYEQFF	TGTGCCAGTTCATCTCCTTCGGGACGCAGCTTGTATGAGCAGTTCTTC	.	TRBJ2-1	TRBV19	.
CASSPDREPEAFF	TGTGCCAGCAGCCCGGACAGGGAGCCCGAAGCTTTCTTT	.	TRBJ1-1	TRBV9	TRBD1
CASSSTGALNHGYTF	TGTGCCAGCAGCTCAACAGGGGCTCTTAACCATGGCTACACCTTC	.	TRBJ1-2	TRBV7-9	TRBD1